Listed below are T cell receptor beta chains from one sample, sequenced in a study of human T cells and chemical hapten exposure. TCRdb re-called the RACE reads through MiXCR, storing one row per CDR3 protein. The table lists about 37,000 distinct CDR3 sequences, around 6.4% of them singletons. The sample consisted of whole blood, taken in connection with sensitization to the hapten diphenylcyclopropenone (DPC). Receptors were obtained from a woman in her 30s with alopecia areata. Some clones in this sample may be carry-over from other donors' samples. The CDR3 runs from the conserved cysteine through the conserved F or W. The D gene is left open where the match is weak. The size entry is marked missing in some rows and otherwise reads once, few, many or a size class.

J: TRBJ2-3; D: -; V: TRBV6-1; size: few; CDR3: CASSETWDLVTDTQYF; DNA: TGTGCCAGCAGTGAGACCTGGGACTTAGTCACAGATACGCAGTATTTT
J: TRBJ1-6; D: -; V: TRBV1; size: few; CDR3: CTSSQLKRVIAYNSPLHF; DNA: TGCACCAGCAGCCAATTAAAGAGGGTTATCGCCTATAATTCACCCCTCCACTTT
J: TRBJ2-1; D: TRBD1; V: TRBV7-9; size: -; CDR3: CASSLVQGAREQFF; DNA: TGTGCCAGCAGCTTAGTGCAGGGGGCCCGTGAGCAGTTCTTC
J: TRBJ2-7; D: -; V: TRBV11-2; size: few; CDR3: CASSLVYSSYEQYF; DNA: TGTGCCAGCAGCTTAGTGTACAGCTCCTACGAGCAGTACTTC
J: TRBJ2-7; D: TRBD1; V: TRBV20-1; size: few; CDR3: CSARDSSYEQYF; DNA: TGCAGTGCAAGGGACAGCTCCTACGAGCAGTACTTC
J: TRBJ2-1; D: TRBD1; V: TRBV30; size: -; CDR3: CAWRRQGPMDEQFF; DNA: TGTGCCTGGAGGAGACAGGGGCCTATGGATGAGCAGTTCTTC
J: TRBJ2-3; D: -; V: TRBV6-6; size: many; CDR3: CATKDQLGAGVDTQYF; DNA: TGTGCCACCAAGGATCAGCTGGGGGCGGGGGTAGATACGCAGTATTTT
J: TRBJ2-7; D: -; V: TRBV29-1; size: few; CDR3: CSVVDTTYEQYF; DNA: TGCAGCGTTGTAGACACAACCTACGAGCAGTACTTC
J: TRBJ1-1; D: -; V: TRBV7-2; size: many; CDR3: CASSLGGLPEAFF; DNA: TGTGCCAGCAGCTTAGGCGGTCTCCCTGAAGCTTTCTTT
J: TRBJ1-1; D: TRBD1; V: TRBV28; size: few; CDR3: CASTRQGLNTEAFF; DNA: TGTGCCAGCACCCGACAGGGTCTGAACACTGAAGCTTTCTTT
J: TRBJ2-1; D: -; V: TRBV10-3; size: many; CDR3: CAISVVGRDTQFF; DNA: TGTGCCATCAGTGTGGTTGGGCGGGACACTCAGTTCTTC
J: TRBJ2-7; D: -; V: TRBV5-6; size: -; CDR3: CASSRGQYAYEQYF; DNA: TGTGCCAGCAGCCGAGGACAGTATGCCTACGAGCAGTACTTC
J: TRBJ2-1; D: -; V: TRBV7-9; size: few; CDR3: CASSPGRGSYNEQFF; DNA: TGTGCCAGCAGCCCGGGGCGGGGATCCTACAATGAGCAGTTCTTC
J: TRBJ1-1; D: TRBD1; V: TRBV7-2; size: few; CDR3: CASSLGQLGGQGTVTFF; DNA: TGTGCCAGCAGCTTAGGACAGTTGGGGGGACAGGGTACTGTGACTTTCTTT
J: TRBJ1-1; D: TRBD1; V: TRBV7-8; size: many; CDR3: CASSNTGGGTEAFF; DNA: TGTGCCAGCAGCAACACAGGGGGCGGCACTGAAGCTTTCTTT
J: TRBJ1-5; D: -; V: TRBV5-4; size: few; CDR3: CASSLVGQPQHF; DNA: TGTGCCAGCAGCTTGGTGGGGCAGCCCCAGCATTTT
J: TRBJ1-5; D: TRBD1; V: TRBV19; size: -; CDR3: CASSKGQGAQHF; DNA: TGTGCCAGTAGTAAAGGACAGGGGGCTCAGCATTTT
J: TRBJ2-3; D: TRBD2; V: TRBV6-2/TRBV6-3; size: many; CDR3: CATLDGGVSDTQYF; DNA: TGTGCCACCCTCGACGGGGGGGTATCAGATACGCAGTATTTT
J: TRBJ2-1; D: -; V: TRBV5-1; size: many; CDR3: CASRMERGNEQFF; DNA: TGCGCCAGCAGAATGGAGAGGGGCAATGAGCAGTTCTTC
J: TRBJ2-3; D: TRBD2; V: TRBV7-6; size: many; CDR3: CASSLYGTSGGTDTQYF; DNA: TGTGCCAGCAGCCTCTACGGGACTAGCGGAGGCACAGATACGCAGTATTTT
J: TRBJ2-7; D: TRBD2; V: TRBV7-9; size: -; CDR3: CASLFASGGITYEQYF; DNA: TGTGCCAGCCTTTTCGCTAGCGGGGGGATTACCTACGAGCAGTACTTC
J: TRBJ1-5; D: -; V: TRBV6-6; size: few; CDR3: CASSLDGQSNQPQHF; DNA: TGTGCCAGCAGCCTGGACGGCCAGAGCAATCAGCCCCAGCATTTT
J: TRBJ1-1; D: -; V: TRBV7-3; size: few; CDR3: CASSPGGGPQEAFF; DNA: TGTGCCAGCAGCCCCGGTGGGGGTCCTCAGGAAGCTTTCTTT
J: TRBJ2-5; D: -; V: TRBV7-9; size: -; CDR3: CASSLALQVYQETQYF; DNA: TGTGCCAGCAGCCTAGCGCTTCAGGTCTACCAAGAGACCCAGTACTTC
J: TRBJ2-1; D: -; V: TRBV20-1; size: many; CDR3: CSAREGRGDLYNEQFF; DNA: TGCAGTGCTAGAGAGGGTAGAGGGGATCTCTACAATGAGCAGTTCTTC
J: TRBJ2-3; D: TRBD1; V: TRBV5-8; size: -; CDR3: CASRPGQGASTDTQYF; DNA: TGTGCCAGCAGACCGGGACAGGGAGCTAGCACAGATACGCAGTATTTT
J: TRBJ2-3; D: -; V: TRBV20-1; size: -; CDR3: CSAREGTQNTDTQYF; DNA: TGCAGTGCTAGAGAGGGGACACAGAACACAGATACGCAGTATTTT
J: TRBJ2-1; D: TRBD2; V: TRBV12-3/TRBV12-4; size: -; CDR3: CASSLATSGGHDNEQFF; DNA: TGTGCCAGCAGTTTGGCGACTAGCGGGGGACATGACAATGAGCAGTTCTTC
J: TRBJ1-6; D: -; V: TRBV7-2; size: many; CDR3: CASSLNSAYNSPLHF; DNA: TGTGCCAGCAGCTTAAACAGTGCTTATAATTCACCCCTCCACTTT
J: TRBJ1-6; D: -; V: TRBV12-3/TRBV12-4; size: -; CDR3: CASSLRSTGSPLHF; DNA: TGTGCCAGCAGTTTAAGGAGCACCGGATCACCCCTCCACTTT
J: TRBJ2-7; D: -; V: TRBV6-2/TRBV6-3; size: few; CDR3: CASSFQGRSFYEQYF; DNA: TGTGCCAGCAGCTTTCAGGGTAGATCCTTCTACGAGCAGTACTTC
J: TRBJ2-7; D: -; V: TRBV9; size: -; CDR3: CASSVGIEGGEQYF; DNA: TGTGCCAGCAGCGTAGGGATCGAGGGGGGAGAGCAGTACTTC
J: TRBJ2-2; D: -; V: TRBV6-5; size: many; CDR3: CASSFRSGELFF; DNA: TGTGCCAGCAGTTTCCGCTCCGGGGAGCTGTTTTTT
J: TRBJ1-1; D: -; V: TRBV25-1; size: many; CDR3: CASSPRPTEAFF; DNA: TGTGCCAGCAGTCCCCGGCCCACTGAAGCTTTCTTT
J: TRBJ1-2; D: TRBD1; V: TRBV20-1; size: -; CDR3: CSARETGRNYGYTF; DNA: TGCAGTGCTAGAGAGACAGGGAGGAACTATGGCTACACCTTC
J: TRBJ2-3; D: -; V: TRBV6-6; size: -; CDR3: CASSIRGAQGADTQYF; DNA: TGTGCCAGCTCAATCCGGGGGGCCCAAGGGGCAGATACGCAGTATTTT
J: TRBJ2-6; D: -; V: TRBV6-5; size: few; CDR3: CASSLGTRGANVLTF; DNA: TGTGCCAGCAGTCTGGGGACGAGGGGGGCCAACGTCCTGACTTTC
J: TRBJ2-3; D: -; V: TRBV6-5; size: -; CDR3: CASSYSMAGGVTDTQYF; DNA: TGTGCCAGCAGTTACTCAATGGCAGGAGGGGTCACAGATACGCAGTATTTT
J: TRBJ2-1; D: TRBD2; V: TRBV6-2/TRBV6-3; size: few; CDR3: CASSDQGLASNEQFF; DNA: TGTGCCAGCAGCGACCAGGGACTAGCATCCAATGAGCAGTTCTTC
J: TRBJ2-2; D: -; V: TRBV5-1; size: -; CDR3: CASSNRLNTGELFF; DNA: TGCGCCAGCAGCAATCGGCTGAACACCGGGGAGCTGTTTTTT
J: TRBJ1-1; D: -; V: TRBV4-2; size: few; CDR3: CASSHGQLEAFF; DNA: TGTGCCAGCAGCCATGGACAGCTTGAAGCTTTCTTT